This T cell receptor beta chain was sequenced in a study of T cell responses to AZD1222 COVID-19 vaccine. Comment on this clone: Its antigen is unknown.

Notes on the study in general: Donors were chiefly white British, with a greater number of females, and clonal diversity was perhaps underestimated.

The table came from immunoSEQ multiplex PCR; TCRdb's copy has only in-frame clones and leaves some out. The sample contains more than 110,000 clones, almost 95% of which appear only once. The CDR3 has 15 residues. The germline V gene encodes CDR1 SGHNT and CDR2 YYREEE (reference sequence). V was shortened by 5 bases and J by 5 bases, with 19 bases between the two germline ends. The source is an adult who received the AZD1222 COVID-19 vaccine. The material was peripheral blood, obtained 28 days after the second AZD1222 dose. The genes are TRBV5-4 and TRBJ2-5; perhaps D is TRBD1 or TRBD2 (5 bases each). CDR3 protein: CASRPGTSEAETQYF. CDR3 DNA sequence: TGTGCCAGCAGACCCGGGACGTCCGAGGCCGAGACCCAGTACTTC. The complete variable domain, with remaining parts taken from reference TRBV5-4 and TRBJ2-5, reads ETGVTQSPTHLIKTRGQQVTLRCSSQSGHNTVSWYQQALGQGPQFIFQYYREEENGRGNFPPRFSGLQFPNYSSELNVNALELDDSALYLCASRPGTSEAETQYFGPGTRLLVL.